The table lists the clone carrying this T cell receptor (beta chain) with many counts. The source of the sample is a study of T cells in Graves' hyperthyroidism and ophthalmopathy. Study summary: Upon initial diagnosis and before any treatment, peripheral blood was collected.

The study excluded patients with uncontrolled infection, other autoimmune disease, pregnancy or lactation. Orbital computed tomography, thyroid ultrasound, serum thyroxine and TRAb, and clinical symptoms together informed the diagnoses. This sample holds PBMCs from 8 to 10 ml fresh peripheral blood. The germline V gene has CDR1 KGHSH and CDR2 LQKENI. The V end was cut by 3 bases, the J end by 7 bases, with 7 bases between. The CDR3 runs 12 residues. Researchers amplified the TCR beta CDR3 regions from RNA transcripts. Researchers ran a first-round RT-PCR on the TCR CDR3 using the HTBI primer set. TCRdb ran MiXCR on the multiplex PCR reads and lists one entry per CDR3 protein. The sample lists about 710,000 distinct CDR3 sequences, about 16% occurring once.

The sequence was collected from a man aged 18 to 30 with Graves' hyperthyroidism. The sequencing input was blood. The chain is built from TRBV18 and TRBJ2-1; D uncertain. The CDR3 bases are TGTGCCAGCTCACCGGCCCATAATGAGCAGTTCTTC. Translating it yields CASSPAHNEQFF.